These T cell receptor beta chains were read from a single sample in a study of shared clonotypes between healthy human individuals. This table comes from immunoSEQ multiplex PCR, and its TCRdb copy is limited to in-frame clones, with some not included. Here the sample spans roughly 680,000 clones, 72% being singletons. Input material: memory CD4+ T cells sorted from blood. The source of these receptors is a woman in her thirties in good health. CDR3s include the opening cysteine and the closing phenylalanine or tryptophan. D genes are given only for firm matches. Clone size is shown for a subset of rows, as once, few, many or a class of expanded clone.

v_call: TRBV18; d_call: TRBD2; j_call: TRBJ2-1; clone_size: once; cdr3_aa: CASSPLAGVNNEQFF; cdr3_nt: TGTGCCAGCTCACCTCTAGCGGGGGTAAACAATGAGCAGTTCTTC
v_call: TRBV5-4; d_call: -; j_call: TRBJ1-2; clone_size: -; cdr3_aa: CASSLVSGHGYTF; cdr3_nt: TGTGCCAGCAGCTTGGTTAGCGGGCATGGCTACACCTTC
v_call: TRBV20-1; d_call: -; j_call: TRBJ2-7; clone_size: -; cdr3_aa: CSALDAEQYF; cdr3_nt: TGCAGTGCTTTAGACGCCGAGCAGTACTTC
v_call: TRBV6-1; d_call: -; j_call: TRBJ1-5; clone_size: once; cdr3_aa: CASRGGRISNQPQHF; cdr3_nt: TGTGCCAGCAGAGGCGGACGGATTAGCAATCAGCCCCAGCATTTT
v_call: TRBV6-1; d_call: -; j_call: TRBJ2-5; clone_size: few; cdr3_aa: CASSELQGRGAQYF; cdr3_nt: TGTGCCAGCAGTGAACTACAGGGCCGCGGGGCCCAGTACTTC
v_call: TRBV5-1; d_call: TRBD2; j_call: TRBJ2-2; clone_size: many; cdr3_aa: CASSLAASGNIGELFF; cdr3_nt: TGCGCCAGCAGCTTGGCGGCTAGCGGGAATATCGGGGAGCTGTTTTTT
v_call: TRBV7-2; d_call: TRBD2; j_call: TRBJ2-7; clone_size: few; cdr3_aa: CASSLVAGGTYEQYF; cdr3_nt: TGTGCCAGCAGCTTAGTAGCGGGAGGTACTTACGAGCAGTACTTC
v_call: TRBV5-1; d_call: TRBD1; j_call: TRBJ1-4; clone_size: -; cdr3_aa: CASSSGQGGEKLFF; cdr3_nt: TGCGCCAGCAGCTCGGGACAGGGAGGGGAAAAACTGTTTTTT
v_call: TRBV5-1; d_call: -; j_call: TRBJ2-2; clone_size: -; cdr3_aa: CASNWDPNTGELFF; cdr3_nt: TGCGCCAGCAATTGGGACCCAAACACCGGGGAGCTGTTTTTT
v_call: TRBV30; d_call: -; j_call: TRBJ1-5; clone_size: many; cdr3_aa: CAWSAPGGQPQHF; cdr3_nt: TGTGCCTGGAGTGCGCCGGGTGGTCAGCCCCAGCATTTT
v_call: TRBV27; d_call: TRBD1; j_call: TRBJ1-1; clone_size: -; cdr3_aa: CASSLKVGQGAQGTEAFF; cdr3_nt: TGTGCCAGCAGTTTAAAGGTAGGACAGGGGGCGCAGGGCACTGAAGCTTTCTTT